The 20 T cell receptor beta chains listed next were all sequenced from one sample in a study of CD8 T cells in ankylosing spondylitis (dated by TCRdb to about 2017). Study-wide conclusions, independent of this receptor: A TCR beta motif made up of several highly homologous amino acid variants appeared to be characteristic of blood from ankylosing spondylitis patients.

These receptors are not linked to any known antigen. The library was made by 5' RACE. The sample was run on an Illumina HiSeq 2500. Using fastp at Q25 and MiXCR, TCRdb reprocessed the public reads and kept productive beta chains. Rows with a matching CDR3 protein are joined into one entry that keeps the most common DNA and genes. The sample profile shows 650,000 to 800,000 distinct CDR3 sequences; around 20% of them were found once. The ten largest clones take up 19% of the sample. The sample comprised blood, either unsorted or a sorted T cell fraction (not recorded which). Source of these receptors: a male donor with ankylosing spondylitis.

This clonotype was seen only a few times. CDR3: CASSLYRNEKLFF. The CDR3 DNA sequence: TGTGCCAGCAGTTTATATAGAAATGAAAAACTGTTTTTT. The chain joins TRBV12-3 or TRBV12-4 to TRBJ1-4; unclear D gene. V lost 2 bases and J 5 bases, leaving 6 bases between the germline ends. The CDR3 is 13 amino acids.

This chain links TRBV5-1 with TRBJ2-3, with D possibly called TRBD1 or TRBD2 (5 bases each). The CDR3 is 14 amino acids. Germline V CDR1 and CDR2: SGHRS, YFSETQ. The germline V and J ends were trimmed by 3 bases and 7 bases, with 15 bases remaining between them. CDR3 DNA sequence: TGCGCCAGCAGCTCGGAAAGGGGAGAGTATACGCAGTATTTT. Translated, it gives CASSSERGEYTQYF.

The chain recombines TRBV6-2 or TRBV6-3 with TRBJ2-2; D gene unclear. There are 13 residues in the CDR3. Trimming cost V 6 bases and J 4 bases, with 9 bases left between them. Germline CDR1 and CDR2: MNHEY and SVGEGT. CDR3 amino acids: CASRVHRTGELFF. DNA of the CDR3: TGTGCCAGCAGAGTGCATCGCACCGGGGAGCTGTTTTTT.

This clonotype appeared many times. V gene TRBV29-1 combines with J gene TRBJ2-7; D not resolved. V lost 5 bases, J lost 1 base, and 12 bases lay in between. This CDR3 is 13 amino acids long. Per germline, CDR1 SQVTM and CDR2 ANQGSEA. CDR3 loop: CSVRSSASYEQYF. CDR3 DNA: TGCAGCGTTCGATCCTCCGCTTCCTACGAGCAGTACTTC.

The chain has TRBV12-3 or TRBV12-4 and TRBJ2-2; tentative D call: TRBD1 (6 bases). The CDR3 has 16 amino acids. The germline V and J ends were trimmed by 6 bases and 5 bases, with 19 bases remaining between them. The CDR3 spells CASRPPGHGGTGELFF. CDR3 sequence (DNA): TGTGCCAGCAGACCTCCGGGACATGGGGGAACCGGGGAGCTGTTTTTT.

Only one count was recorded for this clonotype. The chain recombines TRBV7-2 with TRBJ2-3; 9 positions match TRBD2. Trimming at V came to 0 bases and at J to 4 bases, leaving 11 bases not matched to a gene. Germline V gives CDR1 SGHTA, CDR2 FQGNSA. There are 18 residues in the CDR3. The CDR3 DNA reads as TGTGCCAGCAGCTTAGCACGCGGGAGGGTGGATTTCGCAGATACGCAGTATTTT. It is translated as CASSLARGRVDFADTQYF.

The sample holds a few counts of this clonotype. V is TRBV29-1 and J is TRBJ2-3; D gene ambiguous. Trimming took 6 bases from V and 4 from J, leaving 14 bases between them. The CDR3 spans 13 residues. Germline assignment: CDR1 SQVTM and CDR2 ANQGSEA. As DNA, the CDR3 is TGCAGCGTGGGAAGCAGGAACGCAGATACGCAGTATTTT. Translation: CSVGSRNADTQYF.

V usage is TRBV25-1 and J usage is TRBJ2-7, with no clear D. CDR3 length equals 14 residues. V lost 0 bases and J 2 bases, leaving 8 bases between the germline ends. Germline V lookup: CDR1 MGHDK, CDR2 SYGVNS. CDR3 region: CASSEYGSAYEQYF. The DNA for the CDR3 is TGTGCCAGCAGTGAATATGGCAGTGCCTACGAGCAGTACTTC.

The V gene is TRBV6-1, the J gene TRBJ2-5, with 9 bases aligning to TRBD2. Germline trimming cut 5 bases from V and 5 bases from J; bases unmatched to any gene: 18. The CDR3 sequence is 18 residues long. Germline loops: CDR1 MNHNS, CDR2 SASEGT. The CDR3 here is CASSIGLAGAYPRETQYF. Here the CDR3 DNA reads TGTGCCAGCAGTATTGGGTTAGCGGGGGCTTACCCAAGGGAGACCCAGTACTTC.

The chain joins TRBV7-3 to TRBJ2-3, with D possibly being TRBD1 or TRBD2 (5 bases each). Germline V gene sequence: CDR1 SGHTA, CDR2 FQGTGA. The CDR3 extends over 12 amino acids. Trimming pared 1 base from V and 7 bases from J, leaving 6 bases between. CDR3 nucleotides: TGTGCCAGCAGCTTAATGGGACATACGCAGTATTTT. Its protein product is CASSLMGHTQYF.

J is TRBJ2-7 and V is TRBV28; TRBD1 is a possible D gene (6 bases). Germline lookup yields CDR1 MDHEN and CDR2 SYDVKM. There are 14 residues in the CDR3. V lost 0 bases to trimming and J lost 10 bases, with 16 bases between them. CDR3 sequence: CASSLWEIQGGQYF. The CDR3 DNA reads TGTGCCAGCAGTTTATGGGAGATACAGGGCGGTCAGTACTTC.

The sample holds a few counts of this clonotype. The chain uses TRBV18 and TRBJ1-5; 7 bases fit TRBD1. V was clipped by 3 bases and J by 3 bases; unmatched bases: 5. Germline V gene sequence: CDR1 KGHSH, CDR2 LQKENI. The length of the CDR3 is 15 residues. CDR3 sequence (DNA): TGTGCCAGCTCACCTGCCAGGGGGACCAATCAGCCCCAGCATTTT. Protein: CASSPARGTNQPQHF.

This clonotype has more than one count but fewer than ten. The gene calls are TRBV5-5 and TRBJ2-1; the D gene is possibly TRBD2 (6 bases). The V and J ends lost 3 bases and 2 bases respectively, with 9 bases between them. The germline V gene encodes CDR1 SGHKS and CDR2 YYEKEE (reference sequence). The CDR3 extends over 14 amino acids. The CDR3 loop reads CASSSLATYNEQFF. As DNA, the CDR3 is TGTGCCAGCAGCTCACTAGCAACCTACAATGAGCAGTTCTTC.

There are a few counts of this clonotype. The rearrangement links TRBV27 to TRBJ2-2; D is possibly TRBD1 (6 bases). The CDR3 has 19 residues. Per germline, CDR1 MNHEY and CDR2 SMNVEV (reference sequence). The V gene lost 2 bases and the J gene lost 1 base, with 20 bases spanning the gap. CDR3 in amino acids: CASSLRSTKTTGNTGELFF. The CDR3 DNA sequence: TGTGCCAGCAGTTTACGCTCTACTAAAACGACAGGGAACACCGGGGAGCTGTTTTTT.

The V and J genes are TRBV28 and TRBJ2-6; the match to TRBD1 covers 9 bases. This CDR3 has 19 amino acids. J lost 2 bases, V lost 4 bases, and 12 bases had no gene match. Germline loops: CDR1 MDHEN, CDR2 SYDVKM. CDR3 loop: CASSSSYRGRVAGANVLTF. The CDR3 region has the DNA TGTGCCAGCAGTTCATCCTACAGGGGGCGCGTAGCTGGGGCCAACGTCCTGACTTTC.

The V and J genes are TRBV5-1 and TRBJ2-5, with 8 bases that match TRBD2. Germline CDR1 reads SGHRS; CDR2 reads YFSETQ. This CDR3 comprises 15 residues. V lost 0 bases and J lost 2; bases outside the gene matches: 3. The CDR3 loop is CASSLERGPQETQYF. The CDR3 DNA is TGCGCCAGCAGCTTGGAGCGGGGGCCTCAAGAGACCCAGTACTTC. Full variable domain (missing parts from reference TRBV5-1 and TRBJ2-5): KAGVTQTPRYLIKTRGQQVTLSCSPISGHRSVSWYQQTPGQGLQFLFEYFSETQRNKGNFPGRFSGRQFSNSRSEMNVSTLELGDSALYLCASSLERGPQETQYFGPGTRLLVL.

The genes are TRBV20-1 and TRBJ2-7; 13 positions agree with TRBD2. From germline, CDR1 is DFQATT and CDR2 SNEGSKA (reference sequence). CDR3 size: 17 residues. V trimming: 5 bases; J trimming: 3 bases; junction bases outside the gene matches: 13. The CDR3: CSAHPGTSGTEGYEQYF. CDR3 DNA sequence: TGCAGTGCTCACCCCGGGACTAGCGGGACCGAGGGCTACGAGCAGTACTTC.

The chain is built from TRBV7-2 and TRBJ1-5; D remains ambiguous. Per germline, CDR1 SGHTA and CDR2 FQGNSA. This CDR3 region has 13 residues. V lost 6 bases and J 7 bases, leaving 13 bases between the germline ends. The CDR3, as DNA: TGTGCCAGCAGTATATCGCATGGGCAGCCCCAGCATTTT. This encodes CASSISHGQPQHF.

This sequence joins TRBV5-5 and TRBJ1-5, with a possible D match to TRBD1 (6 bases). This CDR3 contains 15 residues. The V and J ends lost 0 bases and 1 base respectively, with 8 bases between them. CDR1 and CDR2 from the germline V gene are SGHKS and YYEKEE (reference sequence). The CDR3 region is CASSLERGSNQPQHF. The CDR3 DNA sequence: TGTGCCAGCAGCTTGGAGAGGGGGAGCAATCAGCCCCAGCATTTT. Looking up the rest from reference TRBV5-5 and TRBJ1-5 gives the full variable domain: DAGVTQSPTHLIKTRGQQVTLRCSPISGHKSVSWYQQVLGQGPQFIFQYYEKEERGRGNFPDRFSARQFPNYSSELNVNALLLGDSALYLCASSLERGSNQPQHFGDGTRLSIL.

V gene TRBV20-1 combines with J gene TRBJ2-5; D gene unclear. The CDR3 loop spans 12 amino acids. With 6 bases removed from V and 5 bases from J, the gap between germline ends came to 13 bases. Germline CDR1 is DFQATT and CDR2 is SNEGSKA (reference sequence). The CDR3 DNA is TGCAGTGCCGCACCTCGGTCGGAGACCCAGTACTTC. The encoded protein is CSAAPRSETQYF.